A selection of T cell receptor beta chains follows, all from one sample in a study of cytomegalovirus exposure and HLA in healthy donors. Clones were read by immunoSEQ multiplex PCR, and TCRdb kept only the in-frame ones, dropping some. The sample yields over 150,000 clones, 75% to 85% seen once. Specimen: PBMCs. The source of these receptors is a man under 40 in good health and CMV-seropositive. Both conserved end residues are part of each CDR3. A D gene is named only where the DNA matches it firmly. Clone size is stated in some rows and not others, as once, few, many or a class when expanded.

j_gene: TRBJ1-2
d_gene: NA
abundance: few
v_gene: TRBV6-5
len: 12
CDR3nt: TGTGCCAGCAGTTACGTGGGAGGTGGCTACACCTTC
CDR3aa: CASSYVGGGYTF

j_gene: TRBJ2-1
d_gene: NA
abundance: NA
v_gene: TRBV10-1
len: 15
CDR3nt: TGCGCCAGCAGTGAGTCAGGAGGGACCTACAATGAGCAGTTCTTC
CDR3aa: CASSESGGTYNEQFF

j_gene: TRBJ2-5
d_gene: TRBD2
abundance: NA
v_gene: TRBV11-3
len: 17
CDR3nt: TGTGCCAGCAGCTTACGGACTAGCGGGGGGCCGGGTGAGACCCAGTACTTC
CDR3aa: CASSLRTSGGPGETQYF

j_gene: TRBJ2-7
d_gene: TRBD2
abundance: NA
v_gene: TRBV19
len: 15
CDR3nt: TGTGCCAGTAGTATAGGGCTAGCGGGAGGAGTCGAGCAGTACTTC
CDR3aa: CASSIGLAGGVEQYF

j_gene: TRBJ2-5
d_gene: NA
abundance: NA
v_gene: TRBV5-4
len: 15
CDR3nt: TGTGCCAGCAGCTCAGGTGGCAGGTTGGGAGAGACCCAGTACTTC
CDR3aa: CASSSGGRLGETQYF

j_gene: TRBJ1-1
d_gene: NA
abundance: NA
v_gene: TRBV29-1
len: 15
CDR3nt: TGCAGCGTTGAATGGGGGGGGCAGGGATTAACTGAAGCTTTCTTT
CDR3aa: CSVEWGGQGLTEAFF

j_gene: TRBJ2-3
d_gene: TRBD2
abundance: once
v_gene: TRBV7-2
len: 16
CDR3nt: TGTGCCAGCAGCTTTCGACTAGCGGGACGCACAGATACGCAGTATTTT
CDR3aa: CASSFRLAGRTDTQYF

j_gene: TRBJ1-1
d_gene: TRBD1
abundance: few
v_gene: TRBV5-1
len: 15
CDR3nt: TGCGCCAGCAGCTTGGCCACGGGACAGGGGGCTGAAGCTTTCTTT
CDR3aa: CASSLATGQGAEAFF

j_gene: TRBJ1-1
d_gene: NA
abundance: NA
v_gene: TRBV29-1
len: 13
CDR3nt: TGCAGCGCGCATTCTGGGGGAGGGACTGAAGCTTTCTTT
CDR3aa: CSAHSGGGTEAFF

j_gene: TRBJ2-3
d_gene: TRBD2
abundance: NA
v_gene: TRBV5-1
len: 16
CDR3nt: TGCGCCAGCAGCTTGATGCAGCGGGAGGGCACAGATACGCAGTATTTT
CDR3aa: CASSLMQREGTDTQYF

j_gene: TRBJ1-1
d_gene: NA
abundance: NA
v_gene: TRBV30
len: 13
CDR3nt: TGTGCCTGGGGGGGGAGAGAAAACACTGAAGCTTTCTTT
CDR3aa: CAWGGRENTEAFF

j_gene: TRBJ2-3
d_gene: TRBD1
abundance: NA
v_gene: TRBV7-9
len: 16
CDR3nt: TGTGCCAGCAGCTCTTGGGACAGGGGCCGCGTCGATACGCAGTATTTT
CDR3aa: CASSSWDRGRVDTQYF

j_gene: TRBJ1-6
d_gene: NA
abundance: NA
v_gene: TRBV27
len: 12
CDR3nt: TGTGCCAGCAGCCCGATTGGCTCACCCCTCCACTTT
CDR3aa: CASSPIGSPLHF

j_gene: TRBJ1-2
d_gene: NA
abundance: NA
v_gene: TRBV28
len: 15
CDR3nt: TGTGCCAGCAGCATCCCCTGGCAGGCAACCTATGGCTACACCTTC
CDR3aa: CASSIPWQATYGYTF

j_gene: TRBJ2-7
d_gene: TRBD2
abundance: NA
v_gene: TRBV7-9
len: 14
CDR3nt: TGTTCCACTCAAGGGGCGGGGGAGACTTACGAGCAGTACTTC
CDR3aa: CSTQGAGETYEQYF

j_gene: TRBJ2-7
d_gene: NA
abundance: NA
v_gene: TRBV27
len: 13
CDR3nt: TGTGCCAGCAGTTTAAGGGGATCTTACGAGCAGTACTTC
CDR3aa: CASSLRGSYEQYF

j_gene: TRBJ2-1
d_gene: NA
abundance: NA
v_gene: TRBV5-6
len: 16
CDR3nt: TGTGCCAGCAGCCCGCGTGGGCTAGCCTCGTACAATGAGCAGTTCTTC
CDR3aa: CASSPRGLASYNEQFF

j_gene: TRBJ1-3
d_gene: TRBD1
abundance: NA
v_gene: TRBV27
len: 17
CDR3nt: TGTGCCAGCAGTCCGAGGACAGGGAGGCACTCTGGAAACACCATATATTTT
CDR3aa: CASSPRTGRHSGNTIYF

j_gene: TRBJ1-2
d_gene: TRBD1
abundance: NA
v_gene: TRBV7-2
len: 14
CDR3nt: TGTGCCAGCAGCCCAGGACAGGGGTTCAATGGCTACACCTTC
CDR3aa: CASSPGQGFNGYTF

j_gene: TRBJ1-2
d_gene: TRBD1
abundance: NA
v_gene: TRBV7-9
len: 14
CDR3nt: TGTGCCAGCAGCTTAGATGGGACAGTCTATGGCTACACCTTC
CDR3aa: CASSLDGTVYGYTF

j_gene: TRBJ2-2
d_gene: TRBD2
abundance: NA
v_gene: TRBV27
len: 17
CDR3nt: TGTGCCAGCAGTTTAGTAGGGACTAGCGGGAGCCCCGGGGAGCTGTTTTTT
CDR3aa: CASSLVGTSGSPGELFF

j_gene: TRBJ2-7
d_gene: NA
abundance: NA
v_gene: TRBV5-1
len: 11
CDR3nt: TGCGCCAGCAGCTTGGGGAGGGAGCAGTACTTC
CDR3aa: CASSLGREQYF

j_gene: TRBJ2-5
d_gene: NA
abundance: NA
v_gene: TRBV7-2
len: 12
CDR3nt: TGTGCCAGCAGCTACAGGTCCCACGGGCAGTACTTC
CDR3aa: CASSYRSHGQYF

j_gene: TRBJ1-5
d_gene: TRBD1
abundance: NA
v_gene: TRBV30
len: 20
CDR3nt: TGTGCCTGGAGTGGGTCTCCGTCCCTGACAGGGGGCTATAGCAATCAGCCCCAGCATTTT
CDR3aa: CAWSGSPSLTGGYSNQPQHF

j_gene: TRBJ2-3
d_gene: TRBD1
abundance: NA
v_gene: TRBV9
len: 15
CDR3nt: TGTGCCAGCACCCGACAGGGTATAAGCACAGATACGCAGTATTTT
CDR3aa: CASTRQGISTDTQYF

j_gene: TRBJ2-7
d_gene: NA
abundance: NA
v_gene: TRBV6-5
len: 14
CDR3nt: TGTGCCACCGAGTCCCGGGACACCACCTACGAGCAGTACTTC
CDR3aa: CATESRDTTYEQYF

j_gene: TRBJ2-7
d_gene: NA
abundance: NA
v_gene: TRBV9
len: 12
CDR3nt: TGTGCCAGCAGCGTAGGAAGGGGCGAGCAGTACTTC
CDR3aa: CASSVGRGEQYF

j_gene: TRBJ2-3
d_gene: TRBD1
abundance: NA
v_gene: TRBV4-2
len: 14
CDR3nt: TGTGCCAGCAGCCCAACAGGGGGCACAGATACGCAGTATTTT
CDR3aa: CASSPTGGTDTQYF

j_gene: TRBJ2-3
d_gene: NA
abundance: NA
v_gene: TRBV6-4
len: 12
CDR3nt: TGTGCCAGCAGTGACCCAGGGGATACGCAGTATTTT
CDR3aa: CASSDPGDTQYF

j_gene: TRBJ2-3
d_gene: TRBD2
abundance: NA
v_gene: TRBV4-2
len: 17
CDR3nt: TGTGCCAGCAGCCACAGCTTGGCGGGGGGAAGCACAGATACGCAGTATTTT
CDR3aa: CASSHSLAGGSTDTQYF

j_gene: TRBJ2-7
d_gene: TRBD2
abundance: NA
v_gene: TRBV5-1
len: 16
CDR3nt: TGCGCCAGCAGCTTGGAAGCGGGACCTCCTCCCTACGAGCAGTACTTC
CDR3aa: CASSLEAGPPPYEQYF

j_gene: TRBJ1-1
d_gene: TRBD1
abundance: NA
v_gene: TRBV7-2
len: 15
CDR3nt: TGTGCCAGCAGCACTCGAGCAGGGGGGTACACTGAAGCTTTCTTT
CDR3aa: CASSTRAGGYTEAFF